A selection of T cell receptor beta chains follows, all from one sample in a study of cytomegalovirus exposure and HLA in healthy donors. Generated by immunoSEQ multiplex PCR, the TCRdb table keeps only in-frame clones and is missing some. The sample consists of 95,000 to 150,000 clones, roughly 9% of them appearing once. Sequencing used PBMCs. These receptors were taken from a woman aged 40 to 50 in good health and CMV-seropositive. CDR3s include the opening cysteine and the closing phenylalanine or tryptophan. D genes are given only for firm matches. Rows give clone size only sometimes, using once, few, many, or a class for an expanded clone.

clone size,J gene,D gene,V gene,CDR3 DNA,CDR3 protein
NA,TRBJ2-7,NA,TRBV7-8,TGTGCCAGCAGCTTAGGACAGCCGGCCGGCGAGCAGTACTTC,CASSLGQPAGEQYF
NA,TRBJ1-2,NA,TRBV30,TGTGCCTGGAACTGGGGAGACTATGGCTACACCTTC,CAWNWGDYGYTF
few,TRBJ1-3,NA,TRBV19,TGTGCCAGTAGTATCCCGGGTTACGGAGGAAACACCATATATTTT,CASSIPGYGGNTIYF
NA,TRBJ2-1,TRBD2,TRBV7-2,TGTGCCAGCAGCCCCGGGAGGTACAATGAGCAGTTCTTC,CASSPGRYNEQFF
few,TRBJ1-1,TRBD1,TRBV5-8,TGTGCCAGCAGCTTCACAGGGGGTGAAGCTTTCTTT,CASSFTGGEAFF
few,TRBJ2-6,NA,TRBV5-4,TGTGCCAGCAGCTCCGTCCACGAAGCCGGGGCCAACGTCCTGACTTTC,CASSSVHEAGANVLTF
NA,TRBJ1-5,NA,TRBV27,TGTGCCAGCAGTCCCCAAGTGGGAGGGAGCAATCAGCCCCAGCATTTT,CASSPQVGGSNQPQHF
few,TRBJ1-1,NA,TRBV28,TGTGCCAGCACTCTGCCTCCAGGGGACACTGAAGCTTTCTTT,CASTLPPGDTEAFF
NA,TRBJ1-1,TRBD1,TRBV19,TGTGCCAGTAGTGAGGACAGGGGATCTGAAGCTTTCTTT,CASSEDRGSEAFF
few,TRBJ1-1,NA,TRBV13,TGTGCCAGCAGCTTAGGCTCAGGCGATTTGAACACTGAAGCTTTCTTT,CASSLGSGDLNTEAFF
few,TRBJ2-2,NA,TRBV7-2,TGTGCCAGCAGCTTAGGACGGCCCGAGGTCGGGGAGCTGTTTTTT,CASSLGRPEVGELFF
few,TRBJ2-3,TRBD2,TRBV6-6,TGTGCCAGCAGTTACCCTGGCGGGGGGGCCGCAGATACGCAGTATTTT,CASSYPGGGAADTQYF
few,TRBJ1-1,NA,TRBV5-6,TGTGCCAGCATCCAACGGGGGGGTGGCACTGAAGCTTTCTTT,CASIQRGGGTEAFF
few,TRBJ1-5,TRBD1,TRBV15,TGTGCCACCAGCAGCGGACAGGGGGCGAATCAGCCCCAGCATTTT,CATSSGQGANQPQHF
NA,TRBJ2-1,NA,TRBV29-1,TGCAGCGTTGAGGTACGCGACAGGCCCCTCAATGAGCAGTTCTTC,CSVEVRDRPLNEQFF
few,TRBJ1-2,TRBD1,TRBV30,TGTGCCTGGAGTGACCCTCACAGGGGGCTTACTAACTATGGCTACACCTTC,CAWSDPHRGLTNYGYTF
NA,TRBJ1-3,TRBD1,TRBV5-4,TGTGCCAGCGCCACAGGGGCGGGTGGAAACACCATATATTTT,CASATGAGGNTIYF
NA,TRBJ1-5,NA,TRBV30,TGTGCCTGGAGCCAGGGGAGCAATCAGCCCCAGCATTTT,CAWSQGSNQPQHF
few,TRBJ2-3,NA,TRBV9,TGTGCCAGCAGCGTAGTTCGACAGGGCACAGATACGCAGTATTTT,CASSVVRQGTDTQYF
few,TRBJ1-1,NA,TRBV18,TGTGCCAGCTCAACAAAGACAGGGAACACTGAAGCTTTCTTT,CASSTKTGNTEAFF
few,TRBJ1-1,TRBD1,TRBV5-1,TGCGCCAGCAGCTTGGGGACAGGCGGGGTATCTACTGAAGCTTTCTTT,CASSLGTGGVSTEAFF
NA,TRBJ2-1,TRBD1,TRBV29-1,TGCAGCGTTTGGGACAGGGGGCCTAATGAGCAGTTCTTC,CSVWDRGPNEQFF
few,TRBJ1-6,NA,TRBV6-1,TGTGCCAGCAGTGCGAGGACAGCCAGCTCCTATAATTCACCCCTCCACTTT,CASSARTASSYNSPLHF
few,TRBJ1-1,TRBD1,TRBV7-8,TGTGCCAGCAGCCGCCGGACAGGGGTCACTGAAGCTTTCTTT,CASSRRTGVTEAFF
few,TRBJ1-4,TRBD1,TRBV5-1,TGCGCCAGCAGCCCCAGGACAGGGACTAATGAAAAACTGTTTTTT,CASSPRTGTNEKLFF
NA,TRBJ2-1,TRBD2,TRBV7-9,TGTGCCAGCAGCCCTAACACAGCGGGGCGCTCCTACAATGAGCAGTTCTTC,CASSPNTAGRSYNEQFF
NA,TRBJ2-5,TRBD1,TRBV9,TGTGCCAGCAGCGAGGGGACAGGCCAAGAGACCCAGTACTTC,CASSEGTGQETQYF
few,TRBJ2-4,NA,TRBV5-5,TGTGCCAGCAGCTGGGAGTACGCCAAAAACATTCAGTACTTC,CASSWEYAKNIQYF
NA,TRBJ2-3,NA,TRBV6-5,TGTGCCACCTCAGAGCGGGCGCCCGGAGATACGCAGTATTTT,CATSERAPGDTQYF
NA,TRBJ2-5,NA,TRBV10-3,TGTGCCATCAGTGAGTCGATTAGCGCAGGTTTTCTAGAGACCCAGTACTTC,CAISESISAGFLETQYF
NA,TRBJ2-7,TRBD2,TRBV19,TGTGCCAGTAGTTTGACTAGCGGTAGTTACGAGCAGTACTTC,CASSLTSGSYEQYF
NA,TRBJ1-6,NA,TRBV11-2,TGTGCCAGCTCCACGGGCAGGGGTGGTTCACCCCTCCACTTT,CASSTGRGGSPLHF
NA,TRBJ1-1,NA,TRBV19,TGTGCCAGTAGTATTTCGGTGAACACTGAAGCTTTCTTT,CASSISVNTEAFF
NA,TRBJ2-1,NA,TRBV6-5,TGTGCCAGCAGCCGAATGATCAAGAGTTTCGATGAGCAGTTCTTC,CASSRMIKSFDEQFF
NA,TRBJ1-4,NA,TRBV6-5,TGTGCCACCAGGACAGCCCTTAATGAAAAACTGTTTTTT,CATRTALNEKLFF
NA,TRBJ2-3,NA,TRBV7-3,TGTGCCAGCAGCTCCATGCGTGGCGGGGGCACAGATACGCAGTATTTT,CASSSMRGGGTDTQYF
NA,TRBJ1-1,TRBD1,TRBV10-3,TGTGCCATCAGGGACAGGGACGCTGAAGCTTTCTTT,CAIRDRDAEAFF
many,TRBJ2-2,TRBD1,TRBV2,TGTGCCACTATGGGGACAGATTTCACCGGGGAGCTGTTTTTT,CATMGTDFTGELFF
few,TRBJ1-3,NA,TRBV9,TGTGCCAGCAGCGTAGGGGGGGGCTCTGGAAACACCATATATTTT,CASSVGGGSGNTIYF
NA,TRBJ1-4,TRBD1,TRBV5-1,TGCGCCAGCAGCAGTGGACAGGGATGGGAAAAACTGTTTTTT,CASSSGQGWEKLFF
NA,TRBJ2-3,TRBD1,TRBV9,TGTGCCAGCGCGCGCGACAGGGCAGATACGCAGTATTTT,CASARDRADTQYF
few,TRBJ1-1,NA,TRBV12-5,TGTGCTAGTGGTTCCCCGGGATCTAACACTGAAGCTTTCTTT,CASGSPGSNTEAFF
few,TRBJ2-3,TRBD2,TRBV6-6,TGTGCCAGCAGTTCCATTCGGGGGGGCCGGGATACGCAGTATTTT,CASSSIRGGRDTQYF
NA,TRBJ1-2,NA,TRBV7-9,TGTGCCAGCAGCTTAGACCGGGGATCTAACTATGGCTACACCTTC,CASSLDRGSNYGYTF
few,TRBJ1-1,NA,TRBV5-1,TGCGCCAGCAGCTTGGGGGCGGGATTGAACACTGAAGCTTTCTTT,CASSLGAGLNTEAFF
few,TRBJ1-3,NA,TRBV10-2,TGCGCCAGCAGTGAACAGGAGGGAAACACCATATATTTT,CASSEQEGNTIYF
few,TRBJ2-6,TRBD1,TRBV28,TGTGCCTCTGGTACAGGGGCTGGGGCCAACGTCCTGACTTTC,CASGTGAGANVLTF
few,TRBJ2-3,NA,TRBV27,TGTGCCAGCAGTGCCCGCAAAGGCGGGACAGATACGCAGTATTTT,CASSARKGGTDTQYF
few,TRBJ1-1,NA,TRBV29-1,TGCAGCGCAGCCCCGATAGGGGTTACTGAAGCTTTCTTT,CSAAPIGVTEAFF
NA,TRBJ1-4,NA,TRBV29-1,TGCAGCGTAGGGTCTCTTGGAGGGGAAAAACTGTTTTTT,CSVGSLGGEKLFF
few,TRBJ2-4,NA,TRBV7-9,TGTGCCAGCAGCTTAGTCGGAGCCAAAAACATTCAGTACTTC,CASSLVGAKNIQYF
NA,TRBJ1-4,NA,TRBV30,TGTGCCTGGAGTGTAAAATCAGAAAAACTGTTTTTT,CAWSVKSEKLFF
few,TRBJ1-1,NA,TRBV10-3,TGTGCCATCACCAACACGAGTGGACTTGAAGCTTTCTTT,CAITNTSGLEAFF
NA,TRBJ2-1,NA,TRBV6-4,TGTGCCAGCAGTGAGAGTAGGGGGTACAATGAGCAGTTCTTC,CASSESRGYNEQFF
NA,TRBJ1-2,TRBD1,TRBV5-6,TGTGCCAGCAGCTTGGACAGGGGCGCTAACTATGGCTACACCTTC,CASSLDRGANYGYTF
few,TRBJ1-5,NA,TRBV11-2,TGTGCCAGCAGCTTAGGCACGGTTAGCAATCAGCCCCAGCATTTT,CASSLGTVSNQPQHF
few,TRBJ2-5,NA,TRBV18,TGTGCCAGCTCACCCTCGAGGCAGGGGCAAGAGACCCAGTACTTC,CASSPSRQGQETQYF
NA,TRBJ2-1,TRBD2,TRBV25-1,TGTGCCAGCAGTGGTAGCGGGGGTTTCTACAATGAGCAGTTCTTC,CASSGSGGFYNEQFF
NA,TRBJ2-5,TRBD2,TRBV5-8,TGTGCCAGCAGCTTGACCTCAGGGGTTGGACTAGCGGATGGGACCCAGTACTTC,CASSLTSGVGLADGTQYF
few,TRBJ1-3,NA,TRBV28,TGTGCCAGCAACGACCGGACAGATTCTAGAAACACCATATATTTT,CASNDRTDSRNTIYF